The rows below give T cell receptor beta chains drawn from one sample of a study of shared clonotypes between healthy human individuals. Sequenced by immunoSEQ multiplex PCR; TCRdb stores in-frame clones only, minus some. The data show 2 million to 2.5 million clones, 80% to 95% seen once. Sequencing was performed on naive CD4+ T cells from PBMCs. These receptors were collected from a young man in good health. Some clones in this sample may be carry-over from other donors' samples. The CDR3 runs from the conserved cysteine through the conserved F or W. Each record gives: clone size, J gene, V gene, CDR3 length, CDR3 protein. Not every row has a clone size; where given, it reads once, few, many or a size class.

- TRBJ1-2 TRBV7-2 17 CASSLALLISRSDGYTF
- TRBJ1-5 TRBV19 16 CASNQGQLLYNQPQHF
- TRBJ1-1 TRBV6-5 13 CASNRRGNTEAFF
- TRBJ2-3 TRBV30 19 CAWSVSRVLGLAGGGTQYF
- TRBJ1-1 TRBV19 13 CASNRGRNTEAFF
- TRBJ1-3 TRBV11-3 11 CASREGNTIYF
- TRBJ1-2 TRBV5-1 15 CASSLVAGPNYGYTF
- TRBJ2-1 TRBV6-5 15 CASSYRRSSYNEQFF
few TRBJ2-2 TRBV7-9 16 CASSRGPHGGTGELFF
once TRBJ2-7 TRBV6-5 15 CASSPSGRGSYEQYF
- TRBJ2-3 TRBV30 15 CAWSTPGVRTDTQYF
- TRBJ1-3 TRBV7-8 17 CASSFLDQGARGNTIYF
- TRBJ2-1 TRBV6-5 14 CASSPLTLGGEQFF
- TRBJ1-3 TRBV29-1 20 CSADEGNGGQGRAGGNTIYF
- TRBJ1-2 TRBV7-9 15 CASSPIQAGGHGYTF
- TRBJ1-5 TRBV6-1 17 CASSGAWETAAYQPQHF
- TRBJ2-1 TRBV11-2 15 CASSLWTGEYNEQFF
once TRBJ2-1 TRBV5-6 18 CASSARLAAHPAGNEQFF
once TRBJ1-2 TRBV6-5 15 CASSYSLGMDYGYTF
- TRBJ2-1 TRBV9 16 CASSVDPRGAYNEQFF
once TRBJ2-3 TRBV7-9 13 CASVTSTGDTQYF
- TRBJ2-5 TRBV9 15 CASSRQTGAQETQYF
- TRBJ1-1 TRBV18 15 CASSPAFGSNTEAFF
- TRBJ2-2 TRBV27 17 CASSLRGTSGRAGELFF
once TRBJ2-6 TRBV27 17 CASSFTGHSSGANVLTF
- TRBJ1-1 TRBV15 17 CATSRGAGQKGTTEAFF
- TRBJ2-3 TRBV4-1 17 CASSQVATSGGRDTQYF
once TRBJ2-7 TRBV5-1 12 CASSSGSYEQYF
- TRBJ2-2 TRBV21-1 10 CASRGTGVFF
- TRBJ2-7 TRBV6-6 15 CASRLGRDSVYEQYF
- TRBJ2-5 TRBV11-2 13 CASSLGGGETQYF
- TRBJ2-3 TRBV7-3 16 CASSLRGLAGTDTQYF
- TRBJ1-4 TRBV5-6 13 CASSVKDRGKLFF
- TRBJ2-2 TRBV7-9 13 CASSLGATGELFF
- TRBJ2-1 TRBV7-3 15 CASRTLAGLGNEQFF
- TRBJ2-5 TRBV9 14 CASSVERQGGTQYF
- TRBJ2-5 TRBV7-9 13 CASSLGQGRTQYF
- TRBJ1-5 TRBV6-5 14 CASRPGGRNQPQHF
- TRBJ2-3 TRBV29-1 17 CSVEDPLAGKKTDTQYF
- TRBJ1-2 TRBV4-3 19 CASSQSLILPGHDNYGYTF
- TRBJ1-6 TRBV6-5 15 CASSNQRGGVRTLHF
- TRBJ1-5 TRBV5-1 14 CASSPERGVQPQHF
- TRBJ1-1 TRBV10-3 12 CAISNTETEAFF
- TRBJ1-1 TRBV6-1 15 CASIIAHSSNTEAFF
- TRBJ1-4 TRBV6-6 15 CASSPPRTGAEKLFF